This is a list of T cell receptor beta chains from one sample in a study of blood T cells in healthy people across ages. TCRdb reprocessed the 5' RACE reads via MiXCR and lists one record per CDR3 protein. The repertoire has hundreds of thousands of distinct CDR3 sequences, 45% to 50% of them found once; the top ten carry around a third. Source material: blood. Source of these receptors: a woman aged 55-70 years in good health. Each CDR3 is given without its conserved first and last residue. Expanded clones are given a class, and other clones once, few, many or no size at all.

v_call,j_call,clone_size,cdr3_aa
TRBV29-1,TRBJ2-7,few,SVCFVNNIYEQY
TRBV6-6,TRBJ1-2,NA,ASWRNYGYT
TRBV29-1,TRBJ1-1,few,SVRQGEGTEAF
TRBV20-1,TRBJ1-2,NA,SARAQGSASTYGYT
TRBV29-1,TRBJ2-5,many,SVDSGGVETQY
TRBV10-3,TRBJ2-5,once,AISEHRTDQETQY
TRBV7-2,TRBJ1-2,few,ASSLGDREYDGYT
TRBV15,TRBJ2-7,NA,ATSRGLLSYEQY
TRBV7-2,TRBJ2-5,NA,ASSFGGSHQETQY
TRBV5-1,TRBJ1-6,NA,ASSGGTPNSPLH
TRBV10-3,TRBJ2-5,NA,AISAQDTRQETQY
TRBV12-3/TRBV12-4,TRBJ2-3,few,ASSSDRADTQY
TRBV20-1,TRBJ1-2,few,SARDDREDGYT
TRBV7-2,TRBJ1-4,NA,ASSSFLKANEKLF
TRBV6-6,TRBJ1-6,once,ASSYSSARGKNSPPH
TRBV18,TRBJ2-6,NA,ASSPSDRANVLT
TRBV4-3,TRBJ2-1,many,ASSPSLTSGLYNEQF
TRBV20-1,NA,NA,SARDGSGGPYEQY
TRBV6-5,TRBJ2-1,once,ASSYGTRLGNEQF
TRBV20-1,TRBJ2-1,NA,SAREQVDNEQF
TRBV7-9,TRBJ1-5,NA,ASSLISGSSLSSQPQH
TRBV6-4,TRBJ2-7,few,ASSEKDRGFSYEQY
TRBV20-1,TRBJ1-2,few,SARQGYGYT
TRBV14,TRBJ2-7,NA,ASSPSRGYEQY
TRBV2,TRBJ2-6,NA,ASSETGGETGANVLT
TRBV28,TRBJ1-1,NA,ASSLFGQNTEAF
TRBV20-1,TRBJ1-1,NA,SAREIRGSNTEAF
TRBV12-1,NA,few,ASSFGLFSEQY
TRBV13,TRBJ1-2,NA,ASSPQGQGGYGYT
TRBV6-2/TRBV6-3,TRBJ2-1,NA,ASGQNYEQF
TRBV2,TRBJ2-1,NA,ASSESGWLQF
TRBV15,TRBJ2-6,NA,ATSVGPLSGANVLT
TRBV4-3,TRBJ1-2,few,ASSQDLGIRYT
TRBV28,TRBJ2-2,once,ACRGHPYNTGELF
TRBV5-1,TRBJ2-7,few,ASSEGGTYEQY
TRBV5-1,TRBJ2-5,few,ASSLDSSGRAGETQY
TRBV5-1,TRBJ2-7,NA,ASSSDIGGFYEQY
TRBV28,TRBJ2-5,NA,ASSPKGREETQY
TRBV7-2,TRBJ2-3,NA,ASSPLGPAQY
TRBV12-3/TRBV12-4,TRBJ1-1,NA,ASSINAHETEAF
TRBV28,TRBJ2-1,few,ASTLPDYRGDEQF
TRBV2,TRBJ2-7,NA,ASSEAGGRLAGEQY
TRBV20-1,NA,NA,SARSPGGTGEQY
TRBV4-1,TRBJ2-7,NA,ASSQDRSGAYNEQY
TRBV27,TRBJ2-3,few,ASSLTSGSLHTQY
TRBV20-1,TRBJ2-1,NA,SARDISGLRSYNEQF